This passage covers 22 T cell receptor beta chains from one sample sequenced in a study of OX40 agonist ivuxolimab in advanced cancers. Measured with immunoSEQ multiplex PCR; TCRdb has only the in-frame clones, and not every one. The sample lists around 68,000 clones, around nine tenths occurring once. Sample: CD4+ or CD8+ T cells sorted from blood, taken in a trial of the OX40 agonist ivuxolimab. Source of these receptors: an adult with an advanced solid tumor such as melanoma, head and neck, liver or kidney cancer.

In its sample, this clone was seen once. This sequence joins TRBV5-1 and TRBJ1-4, with D hard to call. Trimming stripped 1 base from V and 0 bases from J, with 7 bases between. The CDR3 runs 15 residues. CDR1 and CDR2 from the germline V gene are SGHRS and YFSETQ. The CDR3 DNA follows: TGCGCCAGCAGCTTGAGGCGGGCAACTAATGAAAAACTGTTTTTT. Amino acids: CASSLRRATNEKLFF.

The genes are TRBV9 and TRBJ2-3; D gene ambiguous. This CDR3 region has 14 residues. The V end was cut by 0 bases, the J end by 0 bases, with 5 bases between. Germline lookup yields CDR1 SGDLS and CDR2 YYNGEE. CDR3 loop: CASSVEWSTDTQYF. CDR3 bases: TGTGCCAGCAGCGTAGAATGGAGCACAGATACGCAGTATTTT.

The chain links TRBV7-2 to TRBJ2-1, with 7 bases matching TRBD2. This CDR3 contains 17 residues. Germline assignment: CDR1 SGHTA and CDR2 FQGNSA. Trimming cost V 4 bases and J 6 bases; bases outside gene matches: 15. The CDR3 sequence: CASSSSGPGGFFNEQFF. CDR3 nucleotide sequence: TGTGCCAGCAGCTCCTCGGGCCCGGGGGGATTTTTCAATGAGCAGTTCTTC.

The chain combines TRBV18 with TRBJ2-7; 7 bases are a match to TRBD1. The CDR3 loop spans 15 amino acids. Per the germline V gene, CDR1 is KGHSH and CDR2 is LQKENI. After removal of 3 bases from V and 2 bases from J, the junction contained 7 bases not matched to a gene. The CDR3 nucleotides read TGTGCCAGCTCACCCCCAGGGACAGCAACCTACGAGCAGTACTTC. Residues: CASSPPGTATYEQYF. The full variable domain, in which reference TRBV18 and TRBJ2-7 provide the parts outside the CDR3, is NAGVMQNPRHLVRRRGQEARLRCSPMKGHSHVYWYRQLPEEGLKFMVYLQKENIIDESGMPKERFSAEFPKEGPSILRIQQVVRGDSAAYFCASSPPGTATYEQYFGPGTRLTVT.

The rearrangement uses TRBV18 and TRBJ1-1, with D perhaps TRBD1 (6 bases). The germline V gene has CDR1 KGHSH and CDR2 LQKENI. The germline V and J ends were trimmed by 3 bases and 0 bases, with 20 bases remaining between them. The length of the CDR3 is 18 residues. In DNA form, the CDR3 reads TGTGCCAGCTCACCTCAAACAGGGATTGCGCTAGTGAACACTGAAGCTTTCTTT. This translates into CASSPQTGIALVNTEAFF.

V gene TRBV5-1 combines with J gene TRBJ1-2, with a weak D call TRBD1 (6 bases). V gave up 0 bases and J gave up 2 bases, with 11 bases separating them. CDR1 is SGHRS, CDR2 YFSETQ, per germline. The CDR3 sequence is 15 residues long. The CDR3 here is CASSLDGQSNYGYTF. DNA for the CDR3: TGCGCCAGCAGCTTGGATGGACAGTCCAACTATGGCTACACCTTC. Full variable domain (outside the CDR3, taken from reference TRBV5-1 and TRBJ1-2): KAGVTQTPRYLIKTRGQQVTLSCSPISGHRSVSWYQQTPGQGLQFLFEYFSETQRNKGNFPGRFSGRQFSNSRSEMNVSTLELGDSALYLCASSLDGQSNYGYTFGSGTRLTVV.

The rearrangement joins TRBV19 to TRBJ2-3, with D uncertain. Looked up from germline, CDR1 is LNHDA and CDR2 is SQIVND (reference sequence). The CDR3 runs 13 residues. Deletions cut 7 bases from V and 3 bases from J, with 11 bases between. Here the CDR3 reads CASKVTQTDTQYF. CDR3 bases: TGTGCCAGTAAGGTTACTCAGACAGATACGCAGTATTTT.

The CDR3 nucleotides are TGTGCCAGCAGCCAAGACTACGGGACAGGGTTGTACGAGCAGTACTTC. Its protein product is CASSQDYGTGLYEQYF. The J gene is TRBJ2-7, the V gene TRBV14; TRBD1 matches at 9 bases. Germline lookup yields CDR1 SGHDN and CDR2 FVKESK. The CDR3 has 16 amino acids. Unmatched junction bases numbered 7, after V lost 0 bases and J lost 4 bases.

The V call is TRBV5-1, the J call TRBJ2-3, with a possible D match to TRBD2 (5 bases). The V end lost 0 bases, the J end lost 2 bases, and 7 bases lay between the germline ends. Germline CDR1 is SGHRS and CDR2 is YFSETQ. This CDR3 spans 14 amino acids. CDR3 loop: CASSLGGYTDTQYF. The CDR3 coding sequence is TGCGCCAGCAGCTTGGGAGGGTACACAGATACGCAGTATTTT.

This chain's CDR3 is CASSLNALTYEQYF. DNA of the CDR3: TGTGCCAGCAGCTTAAATGCCCTCACCTACGAGCAGTACTTC. The chain links TRBV7-2 to TRBJ2-7; D remains unclear. The CDR3 loop spans 14 amino acids. V was trimmed by 2 bases and J by 2 bases, leaving 10 bases between them. Germline CDR1 and CDR2: SGHTA and FQGNSA.

This chain links TRBV7-9 with TRBJ1-1; 9 positions agree with TRBD1. CDR1 and CDR2 from the germline V gene are SEHNR and FQNEAQ (reference sequence). The CDR3 runs 16 residues. J was trimmed by 5 bases and V by 5 bases; bases with no gene match: 12. This CDR3 reads CASSAQQGALGTEAFF. CDR3 bases: TGTGCCAGCAGCGCCCAACAGGGGGCGTTGGGAACTGAAGCTTTCTTT. The variable domain in full, completed from reference TRBV7-9 and TRBJ1-1, reads DTGVSQNPRHKITKRGQNVTFRCDPISEHNRLYWYRQTLGQGPEFLTYFQNEAQLEKSRLLSDRFSAERPKGSFSTLEIQRTEQGDSAMYLCASSAQQGALGTEAFFGQGTRLTVV.

This chain links TRBV7-6 with TRBJ2-1; 8 bases match TRBD1. CDR3 size: 15 residues. V shed 4 bases and J 4 bases; nucleotides not matched to a gene: 6. Germline V gene data show CDR1 as SGHVS and CDR2 as FNYEAQ. Written as DNA, the CDR3 is TGTGCCAGCAGCTCCGGACAGGGACGATACAATGAGCAGTTCTTC. It codes for CASSSGQGRYNEQFF.

On this clone: The DNA is omitted, as the CDR3 cannot be located on it reliably, and the CDR3 follows TCRdb's listing. The chain uses TRBV7-2 and TRBJ1-1. Germline V gene data show CDR1 as SGHTA and CDR2 as FQGNSA. The CDR3 spans 15 amino acids, including both terminal residues. This CDR3 reads CASSTSGAGNTEAFF.

This chain joins TRBV4-1 and TRBJ1-5; D ambiguous. This CDR3 is built from 13 residues. V was shortened by 0 bases and J by 9 bases, with 9 bases between the two germline ends. Germline-derived CDR1 and CDR2 are MGHRA and YSYEKL. The CDR3 region has the DNA TGCGCCAGCAGCCAAGACGACCTAGGGCCCCAGCATTTT. It codes for CASSQDDLGPQHF.

The chain carries TRBV4-2 and TRBJ2-3; 11 positions match TRBD2. The CDR3 has 16 residues. Trimming took 1 base from V and 2 from J; bases not matched to a gene: 2. Germline CDR1 reads LGHNA; CDR2 reads YNFKEQ. The CDR3 sequence is CASSQASGGSTDTQYF. Written as DNA, the CDR3 is TGTGCCAGCAGCCAAGCTAGCGGGGGGTCCACAGATACGCAGTATTTT.

CDR3 nucleotide sequence: TGCAGTGCTAGAGTGGGAGATACGCAGTATTTT. Residues: CSARVGDTQYF. The V call is TRBV20-1, the J call TRBJ2-3; D not certain. The germline V gene has CDR1 DFQATT and CDR2 SNEGSKA (reference sequence). The V end lost 1 base, the J end lost 5 bases, and 4 bases lay between the germline ends. CDR3 length equals 11 residues.

This chain connects TRBV7-2 to TRBJ1-2; no clear D. The CDR3 has 13 residues. The ends were cut back, 5 bases at V and 3 bases at J, with 10 bases in the middle. Germline CDR1 SGHTA, CDR2 FQGNSA. The CDR3 DNA reads TGTGCCAGCAGCCCCGTGTCGGACTATGGCTACACCTTC. Amino acids: CASSPVSDYGYTF.

V is TRBV6-1 and J is TRBJ2-6; the match to TRBD1 covers 7 bases. CDR1 and CDR2 (germline): MNHNS, SASEGT. This CDR3 is built from 17 residues. Trimming removed 4 bases from V and 0 bases from J; junction bases left unmatched: 6. The CDR3 DNA follows: TGTGCCAGCAGTGGCGGACAGGAGTACTCTGGGGCCAACGTCCTGACTTTC. This encodes CASSGGQEYSGANVLTF.

The chain links TRBV19 to TRBJ1-6; 7 bases align to TRBD1. In germline, CDR1 is LNHDA, CDR2 SQIVND (reference sequence). The CDR3 has 15 amino acids. V shed 4 bases and J 4 bases; nucleotides not matched to a gene: 4. The CDR3 region is CASSTAGGYNSPLHF. The CDR3 nucleotides read TGTGCCAGTAGTACCGCAGGGGGGTATAATTCACCCCTCCACTTT.

The genes are TRBV4-1 and TRBJ2-6, with D perhaps TRBD2 (5 bases). This CDR3 spans 17 amino acids. V was shortened by 8 bases and J by 0 bases, with 17 bases between the two germline ends. Germline lookup yields CDR1 MGHRA and CDR2 YSYEKL. The CDR3 here is CASSGGPGNSGANVLTF. For the CDR3, the DNA is TGCGCCAGCTCGGGTGGGCCGGGAAACTCTGGGGCCAACGTCCTGACTTTC.

V and J are TRBV5-1 and TRBJ1-1; the D is unclear. This CDR3 spans 14 amino acids. Germline-derived CDR1 and CDR2 are SGHRS and YFSETQ. With 6 bases removed from V and 1 base from J, the gap between germline ends came to 13 bases. The CDR3 DNA reads TGCGCCAGCACGCCGTACAGCCCGAACACTGAAGCTTTCTTT. It translates to CASTPYSPNTEAFF.

This clone was observed a handful of times. CDR3 residues: CAWSTLRQANSGNTIYF. In DNA, the CDR3 is TGTGCCTGGAGTACCCTCCGACAGGCTAACTCTGGAAACACCATATATTTT. This rearrangement joins TRBV30 to TRBJ1-3, with D tentatively TRBD1 (6 bases). This CDR3 has 17 amino acids. In germline, CDR1 is GTSNPN, CDR2 SVGIG (reference sequence). V lost 2 bases, J lost 0 bases, and 17 bases lay in between. The full variable domain, completed using reference TRBV30 and TRBJ1-3, is SQTIHQWPATLVQPVGSPLSLECTVEGTSNPNLYWYRQAAGRGLQLLFYSVGIGQISSEVPQNLSASRPQDRQFILSSKKLLLSDSGFYLCAWSTLRQANSGNTIYFGEGSWLTVV.